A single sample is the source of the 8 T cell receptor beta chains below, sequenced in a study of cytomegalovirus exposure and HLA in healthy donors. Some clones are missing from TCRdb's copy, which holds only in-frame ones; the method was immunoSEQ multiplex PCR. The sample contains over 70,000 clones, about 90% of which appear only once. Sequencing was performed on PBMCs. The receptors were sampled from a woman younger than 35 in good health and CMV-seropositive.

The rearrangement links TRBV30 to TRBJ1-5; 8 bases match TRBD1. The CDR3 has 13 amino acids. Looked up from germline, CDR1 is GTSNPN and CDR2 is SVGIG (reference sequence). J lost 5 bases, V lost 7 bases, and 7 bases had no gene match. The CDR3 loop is CAYRDRIDQPQHF. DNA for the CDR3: TGTGCCTACCGGGACAGGATAGATCAGCCCCAGCATTTT. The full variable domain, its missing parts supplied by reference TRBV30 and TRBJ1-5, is SQTIHQWPATLVQPVGSPLSLECTVEGTSNPNLYWYRQAAGRGLQLLFYSVGIGQISSEVPQNLSASRPQDRQFILSSKKLLLSDSGFYLCAYRDRIDQPQHFGDGTRLSIL.

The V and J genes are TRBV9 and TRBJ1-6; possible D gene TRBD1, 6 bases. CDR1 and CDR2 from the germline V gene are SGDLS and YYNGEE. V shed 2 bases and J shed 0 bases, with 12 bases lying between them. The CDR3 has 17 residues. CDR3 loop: CASSVGTTSSYNSPLHF. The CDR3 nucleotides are TGTGCCAGCAGCGTGGGGACAACGAGCTCCTATAATTCACCCCTCCACTTT.

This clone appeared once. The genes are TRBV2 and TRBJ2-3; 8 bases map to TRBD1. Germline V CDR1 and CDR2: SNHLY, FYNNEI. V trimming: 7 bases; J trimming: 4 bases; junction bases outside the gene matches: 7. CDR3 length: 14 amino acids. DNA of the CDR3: TGTGCCAGCACCGTTGGACAGGGCGCAGATACGCAGTATTTT. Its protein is CASTVGQGADTQYF. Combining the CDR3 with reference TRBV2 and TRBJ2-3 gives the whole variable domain EPEVTQTPSHQVTQMGQEVILRCVPISNHLYFYWYRQILGQKVEFLVSFYNNEISEKSEIFDDQFSVERPDGSNFTLKIRSTKLEDSAMYFCASTVGQGADTQYFGPGTRLTVL.

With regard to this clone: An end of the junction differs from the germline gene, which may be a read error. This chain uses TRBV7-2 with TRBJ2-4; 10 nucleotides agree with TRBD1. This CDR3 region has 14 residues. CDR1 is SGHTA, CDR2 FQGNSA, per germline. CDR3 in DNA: TGTGCCAGCAGCTTCACCGGGACAGGGGCCGCTTCAAACTTC. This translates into CASSFTGTGAASNF.

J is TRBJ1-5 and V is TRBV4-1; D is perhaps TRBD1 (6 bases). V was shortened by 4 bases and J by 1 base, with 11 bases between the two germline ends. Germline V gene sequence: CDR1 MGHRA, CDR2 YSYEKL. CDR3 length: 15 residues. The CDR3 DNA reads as TGCGCCAGCAGCCGGACAGAGGGAAGCAATCAGCCCCAGCATTTT. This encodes CASSRTEGSNQPQHF.

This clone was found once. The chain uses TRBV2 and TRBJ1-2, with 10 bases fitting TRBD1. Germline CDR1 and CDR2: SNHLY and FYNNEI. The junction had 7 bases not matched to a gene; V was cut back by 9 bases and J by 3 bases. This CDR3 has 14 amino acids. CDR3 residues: CARTRQGADYGYTF. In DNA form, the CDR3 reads TGTGCCAGGACAAGACAGGGGGCGGACTATGGCTACACCTTC.

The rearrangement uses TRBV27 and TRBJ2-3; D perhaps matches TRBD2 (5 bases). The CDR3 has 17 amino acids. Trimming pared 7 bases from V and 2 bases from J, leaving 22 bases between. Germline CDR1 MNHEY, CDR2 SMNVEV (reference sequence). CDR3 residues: CASKRRAGNLVTDTQYF. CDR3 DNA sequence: TGTGCCAGCAAAAGGCGTGCGGGTAACCTAGTCACAGATACGCAGTATTTT.

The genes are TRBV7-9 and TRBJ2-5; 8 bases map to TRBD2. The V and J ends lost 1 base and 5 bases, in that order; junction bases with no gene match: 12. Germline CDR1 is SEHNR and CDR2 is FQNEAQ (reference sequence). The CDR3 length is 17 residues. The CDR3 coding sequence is TGTGCCAGCAGCTTAGTTCAGGGACTAGAATTGATGGAGACCCAGTACTTC. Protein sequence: CASSLVQGLELMETQYF.